What follows are 5 T cell receptor beta chains derived from one specimen sequenced in a study of human T cells and chemical hapten exposure. TCRdb processed the RACE reads anew with MiXCR; each CDR3 protein has one entry. This table holds under 200,000 distinct CDR3 sequences, approximately 14% found once. The time point denotes: patch test 1, 2 weeks after DPC sensitization. Indicated treatment: therapeutic diphenylcyclopropenone sensitization with weekly scalp DPC. Here the sequenced sample was whole blood, taken in connection with sensitization to the hapten diphenylcyclopropenone (DPC). Every receptor here comes from a woman aged 25 to 39 with alopecia areata. Some clones in this sample may be carry-over from other donors' samples.

This chain links TRBV5-8 with TRBJ2-1; D unclear. Germline V gene data show CDR1 as SGHTS and CDR2 as YDEGEE. Trimming took off 7 bases at V and 0 bases at J, with 14 bases between the two ends. The CDR3 totals 15 residues. In nucleotides, the CDR3 is TGTGCCAGCCACCACGGACGGAGCTCCTACAATGAGCAGTTCTTC. This sequence encodes CASHHGRSSYNEQFF.

This clonotype has ten or more counts. The V call is TRBV19, the J call TRBJ2-1; D may be TRBD2 (6 bases). The CDR3 has 12 residues. Germline V gene data show CDR1 as LNHDA and CDR2 as SQIVND (reference sequence). The V and J ends lost 6 bases and 15 bases respectively, with 18 bases between them. CDR3 coding DNA: TGTGCCAGTAGAGGATCCCGGGAGTATGCGTTCTTC. It codes for CASRGSREYAFF.

This clonotype has a handful of counts. The chain carries TRBV3-1 and TRBJ1-2; 8 bases match TRBD1. From germline, CDR1 is LGHDT and CDR2 YNNKEL (reference sequence). The junction had 5 bases not matched to a gene; V was cut back by 1 base and J by 4 bases. The length of the CDR3 is 15 residues. DNA for the CDR3: TGTGCCAGCAGCCAAGGTTCGGACAGGGTCTATGGCTACACCTTC. Its protein product is CASSQGSDRVYGYTF.

The chain uses TRBV13 and TRBJ1-5, with D tentatively TRBD1 (5 bases). The germline V gene encodes CDR1 PRHDT and CDR2 FYEKMQ (reference sequence). The CDR3 length is 15 residues. V gave up 0 bases and J gave up 3 bases, with 9 bases separating them. The CDR3 coding sequence is TGTGCCAGCAGCTTAGGGGCAGGGCCCAATCAGCCCCAGCATTTT. Protein sequence: CASSLGAGPNQPQHF. Based on the CDR3 plus reference TRBV13 and TRBJ1-5, the full variable domain is AAGVIQSPRHLIKEKRETATLKCYPIPRHDTVYWYQQGPGQDPQFLISFYEKMQSDKGSIPDRFSAQQFSDYHSELNMSSLELGDSALYFCASSLGAGPNQPQHFGDGTRLSIL.

This clonotype was recorded a few times. The genes are TRBV7-2 and TRBJ1-2, with a tentative D call TRBD1 (5 bases). The CDR3 runs to 13 residues. V was shortened by 6 bases and J by 6 bases, with 14 bases between the two germline ends. Germline values: CDR1 SGHTA, CDR2 FQGNSA. The CDR3: CASSFRGGNGYTF. The CDR3 region has the DNA TGTGCCAGCAGTTTTAGGGGCGGCAATGGCTACACCTTC.